A single sample gave rise to the 23 T cell receptor beta chains below, sequenced in a study of T-cell reconstitution after alpha-beta-depleted transplantation in children (dated by TCRdb to 2016 to 2017). Taken with the paper, the label for time point translates to: day 60 (about 2 months) after transplantation. The sample's treatment or condition label is to be understood as: allogeneic hematopoietic cell transplantation with graft depleted of TCRalphabeta T cells and CD19 B cells. Library method: PCR. Sequenced using an Illumina HiSeq 2500. TCR libraries were prepared with molecular barcoding, using unique molecular identifiers to normalize TCRbeta repertoire quantification. TCRdb's own reprocessing of the public reads used fastp at Q25 and MiXCR and kept productive beta chains. Entries that share a CDR3 protein sequence are merged under the most common genes and DNA. Across this sample there are 97,000 or so distinct CDR3 sequences, with 4.5% to 7.5% seen only once. In total, the top ten clones hold about 6% of the sample.

The sample was PBMCs, mostly from graft donor cells, taken 60 days after TCRalphabeta/CD19-depleted stem cell transplant. These receptors all come from a female patient aged 2-15 years who had a stem cell transplant for Fanconi anemia, so the T cells may come from the graft donor.

Ten or more counts support this clonotype. This chain links TRBV18 with TRBJ1-1; 8 bases map to TRBD1. Germline CDR1 KGHSH, CDR2 LQKENI. V gave up 3 bases and J gave up 4 bases; unmatched junction bases: 4. CDR3 length: 14 amino acids. CDR3 DNA sequence: TGTGCCAGCTCACCCCGGGACAGGACCACTGAAGCTTTCTTT. It encodes CASSPRDRTTEAFF.

This clonotype was detected ten times or more. J is TRBJ2-5 and V is TRBV3-1; perhaps TRBD1 as D (6 bases). Trimming pared 2 bases from V and 7 bases from J, leaving 20 bases between. CDR3 length: 16 amino acids. Germline V gene sequence: CDR1 LGHDT, CDR2 YNNKEL (reference sequence). DNA of the CDR3: TGTGCCAGCAGCCAAACCGGGACACCCCGAGCAGGGACCCAGTACTTC. The encoded protein is CASSQTGTPRAGTQYF.

This clonotype has a count of ten or more. The rearrangement links TRBV11-2 to TRBJ1-2; a weak D match, TRBD1 (5 bases). The CDR3 consists of 18 residues. The V gene lost 0 bases and the J gene lost 0 bases, with 17 bases spanning the gap. Germline V gene data show CDR1 as SGHAT and CDR2 as FQNNGV. The CDR3 region is CASSLEDARVMANYGYTF. CDR3 in DNA: TGTGCCAGCAGCTTAGAAGATGCCAGGGTGATGGCTAACTATGGCTACACCTTC.

This chain uses TRBV9 with TRBJ2-2; 10 bases line up with TRBD2. The CDR3 extends over 17 amino acids. The V segment lost 5 bases and the J segment 3 bases; nucleotides outside the gene matches: 10. Per germline, CDR1 SGDLS and CDR2 YYNGEE. The CDR3 loop reads CASSSLTSGDHTGELFF. DNA for the CDR3: TGTGCCAGCAGTTCCTTAACTAGCGGGGATCACACCGGGGAGCTGTTTTTT.

The gene calls are TRBV15 and TRBJ2-5, with 7 nucleotides matching TRBD2. The CDR3 is made up of 18 amino acids. CDR1 LNHNV and CDR2 YYDKDF come from the germline V gene (reference sequence). The ends lost 0 bases at V and 0 bases at J; junction bases unmatched: 10. CDR3 DNA: TGTGCCACCAGCAGAGATCGGGCCGGGAGGTTATACCAAGAGACCCAGTACTTC. This sequence encodes CATSRDRAGRLYQETQYF.

This clonotype was observed many times. The chain links TRBV29-1 to TRBJ2-1; TRBD2 agrees at 10 bases. The CDR3 covers 18 residues. Unmatched junction bases numbered 19, after V lost 4 bases and J lost 7 bases. The germline V gene encodes CDR1 SQVTM and CDR2 ANQGSEA. CDR3 nucleotides: TGCAGCGTTGGGGGGCGTAGTACAGGGACTAGCGTGTGGAATGAGCAGTTCTTC. Encoded protein: CSVGGRSTGTSVWNEQFF.

This clonotype was found many times. The V gene is TRBV20-1, the J gene TRBJ2-2; TRBD2 agrees at 9 bases. Germline values: CDR1 DFQATT, CDR2 SNEGSKA (reference sequence). Losses at the gene ends were 5 bases for V and 5 bases for J; bases not matched to a gene: 6. The length of the CDR3 is 14 residues. CDR3 amino acids: CSALAGRSTGELFF. CDR3 nucleotides: TGCAGTGCTCTAGCGGGAAGATCAACCGGGGAGCTGTTTTTT.

Worth noting for this clonotype: The CDR3 does not close with the conserved phenylalanine or tryptophan, likely indicating a read error. The J gene is TRBJ1-4, the V gene TRBV29-1; D is uncertain. The length of the CDR3 is 11 residues. Trimming cost V 6 bases and J 5 bases, with 7 bases left between them. Germline-derived CDR1 and CDR2 are SQVTM and ANQGSEA. CDR3 DNA: TGCAGCGTGGCGTCCAATGAAAAACTGTTTTAT. Translation: CSVASNEKLFY.

The sample holds a few counts of this clonotype. The rearrangement uses TRBV7-9 and TRBJ2-7, with 7 bases lining up with TRBD2. There are 17 residues in the CDR3. V shed 4 bases, J shed 2 bases, and the junction held 14 bases outside the gene matches. Germline CDR1 is SEHNR and CDR2 is FQNEAQ (reference sequence). The CDR3 coding sequence is TGTGCCAGCAGCTCGTCACATGGGCTAGCGGTTCCCTACGAGCAGTACTTC. Its translation: CASSSSHGLAVPYEQYF.

This clonotype was observed many times. V is TRBV11-1 and J is TRBJ2-7; a possible D gene is TRBD1 (5 bases). V lost 4 bases, J lost 1 base, and 11 bases lay in between. This CDR3 contains 14 residues. Germline V gives CDR1 SGHAT, CDR2 FQDESV (reference sequence). The DNA of the CDR3 is TGTGCCAGCAGCTCTCAGGGTAGGTCCTACGAGCAGTACTTC. Its protein product is CASSSQGRSYEQYF.

This clonotype was found many times. This chain joins TRBV19 and TRBJ1-3; D not certain. Trimming shortened V by 7 bases and J by 1 base, and 11 bases separated the two germline ends. The CDR3 extends over 14 amino acids. CDR1 is LNHDA and CDR2 is SQIVND in the germline V gene (reference sequence). CDR3 loop: CASIQAPSGNTIYF. The CDR3 region has the DNA TGTGCCAGTATCCAGGCCCCTTCTGGAAACACCATATATTTT.

At least ten counts were recorded for this clonotype. The gene calls are TRBV27 and TRBJ2-3; TRBD1 is a possible D gene (6 bases). From germline, CDR1 is MNHEY and CDR2 SMNVEV (reference sequence). The CDR3 is 15 residues long. Trimming stripped 6 bases from V and 7 bases from J, with 20 bases between. CDR3 amino acids: CASSRRQDGLNTQYF. CDR3 DNA sequence: TGTGCCAGCAGCCGTCGACAGGATGGACTGAATACGCAGTATTTT.

This clonotype was observed at least ten times. The V gene is TRBV3-1, the J gene TRBJ2-5; 10 bases fit TRBD1. The CDR3 length is 17 residues. V shed 1 base and J 3 bases; nucleotides not matched to a gene: 8. Germline-derived CDR1 and CDR2 are LGHDT and YNNKEL (reference sequence). CDR3 sequence: CASSQVRTGGIKETQYF. The CDR3 coding sequence is TGTGCCAGCAGCCAAGTCCGGACAGGGGGTATCAAAGAGACCCAGTACTTC.

This clonotype was seen many times. This chain uses TRBV25-1 with TRBJ1-1; D is ambiguous. Deletions cut 0 bases from V and 6 bases from J, with 8 bases between. The CDR3 spans 13 residues. Per germline, CDR1 MGHDK and CDR2 SYGVNS. The CDR3 DNA is TGTGCCAGCAGTGAATATGGGTCCTCTGAAGCTTTCTTT. The encoded protein is CASSEYGSSEAFF.

The rearrangement joins TRBV7-9 to TRBJ2-3; TRBD2 agrees at 11 bases. The germline V gene encodes CDR1 SEHNR and CDR2 FQNEAQ (reference sequence). V gave up 5 bases and J gave up 9 bases; unmatched junction bases: 13. The CDR3 spans 16 residues. This CDR3 reads CASSPKRLAGTNTQYF. The CDR3 DNA is TGTGCCAGCAGCCCCAAGAGACTAGCGGGAACCAACACGCAGTATTTT.

This clonotype was detected only a few times. The chain has TRBV5-1 and TRBJ2-1; 11 bases align to TRBD1. The germline V gene encodes CDR1 SGHRS and CDR2 YFSETQ. The CDR3 contains 16 residues. Trimming removed 2 bases from V and 4 bases from J; junction bases left unmatched: 5. The CDR3 loop is CASSFRTGGAYNEQFF. DNA of the CDR3: TGCGCCAGCAGCTTCAGGACAGGGGGCGCTTACAATGAGCAGTTCTTC.

V is TRBV20-1 and J is TRBJ2-1; D ambiguous. With 1 base removed from V and 7 bases from J, the gap between germline ends came to 11 bases. Germline-derived CDR1 and CDR2 are DFQATT and SNEGSKA (reference sequence). The CDR3 length is 13 residues. CDR3 amino acids: CSARGSWRNEQFF. CDR3 DNA: TGCAGTGCTAGAGGCAGTTGGAGAAATGAGCAGTTCTTC.

In its sample, this clonotype was seen a few times. J is TRBJ2-2 and V is TRBV30, with TRBD2 matching 10 bases. This CDR3 spans 15 amino acids. The J segment lost 5 bases and the V segment lost 0 bases, leaving 3 bases of the junction unmatched. Germline CDR1 and CDR2: GTSNPN and SVGIG (reference sequence). CDR3 nucleotides: TGTGCCTGGAGTGTACTAGCGGGACGAACCGGGGAGCTGTTTTTT. This sequence encodes CAWSVLAGRTGELFF.

Only a few counts were recorded for this clonotype. The chain uses TRBV5-5 and TRBJ2-5, with D uncertain. Germline V gene data show CDR1 as SGHKS and CDR2 as YYEKEE (reference sequence). V lost 2 bases, J lost 5 bases, and 10 bases lay in between. The CDR3 extends over 13 amino acids. This CDR3 reads CASSFPIPETQYF. The DNA for the CDR3 is TGTGCCAGCAGCTTCCCTATTCCGGAGACCCAGTACTTC. Variable domain in full (rest from reference TRBV5-5 and TRBJ2-5): DAGVTQSPTHLIKTRGQQVTLRCSPISGHKSVSWYQQVLGQGPQFIFQYYEKEERGRGNFPDRFSARQFPNYSSELNVNALLLGDSALYLCASSFPIPETQYFGPGTRLLVL.

This clonotype was counted many times. The V and J genes are TRBV20-1 and TRBJ2-5, with 8 positions matching TRBD2. The V gene end was trimmed by 0 bases and the J gene end by 4 bases; junction bases not matched to a gene: 1. The germline gives CDR1 DFQATT, CDR2 SNEGSKA (reference sequence). This CDR3 is 13 amino acids long. The CDR3 loop is CSARDLAGETQYF. DNA of the CDR3: TGCAGTGCTAGAGATCTAGCGGGAGAGACCCAGTACTTC.

This chain links TRBV12-3 or TRBV12-4 with TRBJ1-4, with D tentatively TRBD1 (6 bases). Deletions cut 5 bases from V and 5 bases from J, with 24 bases between. The CDR3 length is 18 residues. CDR3: CASSPYRVSGVANEKLFF. CDR3 nucleotide sequence: TGTGCCAGCAGTCCTTACAGGGTTTCGGGGGTAGCAAATGAAAAACTGTTTTTT.

This clonotype was detected many times. J is TRBJ2-7 and V is TRBV12-3 or TRBV12-4; the D is unclear. The CDR3 spans 17 residues. Trimming stripped 3 bases from V and 2 bases from J, with 20 bases between. CDR3 region: CASSFTLTQLLPYEQYF. The DNA of the CDR3 is TGTGCCAGCAGTTTTACCTTGACTCAACTCCTACCCTACGAGCAGTACTTC.

This chain links TRBV7-9 with TRBJ1-6; D remains unclear. The germline V and J ends were trimmed by 1 base and 0 bases, with 4 bases remaining between them. This CDR3 is 15 amino acids long. The V gene's germline CDR1 is SEHNR and CDR2 FQNEAQ (reference sequence). DNA of the CDR3: TGTGCCAGCAGCTTAGACGGCTCCTATAATTCACCCCTCCACTTT. It codes for CASSLDGSYNSPLHF. The entire variable domain, with the rest obtained from reference TRBV7-9 and TRBJ1-6, is as follows: DTGVSQNPRHKITKRGQNVTFRCDPISEHNRLYWYRQTLGQGPEFLTYFQNEAQLEKSRLLSDRFSAERPKGSFSTLEIQRTEQGDSAMYLCASSLDGSYNSPLHFGNGTRLTVT.